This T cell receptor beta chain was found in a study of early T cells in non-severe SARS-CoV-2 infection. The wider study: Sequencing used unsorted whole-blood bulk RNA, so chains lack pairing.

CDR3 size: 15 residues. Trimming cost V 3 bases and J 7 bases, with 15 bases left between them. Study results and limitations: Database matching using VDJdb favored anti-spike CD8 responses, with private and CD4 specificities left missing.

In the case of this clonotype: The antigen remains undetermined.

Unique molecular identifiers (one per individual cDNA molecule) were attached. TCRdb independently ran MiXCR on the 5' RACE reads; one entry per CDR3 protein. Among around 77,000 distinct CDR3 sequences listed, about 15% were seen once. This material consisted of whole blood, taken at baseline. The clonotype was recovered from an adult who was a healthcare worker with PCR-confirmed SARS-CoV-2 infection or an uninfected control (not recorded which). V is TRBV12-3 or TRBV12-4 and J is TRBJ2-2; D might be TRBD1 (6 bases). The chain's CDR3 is CASSLVSGARGELFF. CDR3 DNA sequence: TGTGCCAGCAGTTTGGTGTCAGGGGCTCGCGGGGAGCTGTTTTTT.